The clone carrying this T cell receptor beta chain was seen a few times. What it recognizes is unknown. TCRdb re-analysed the 5' RACE reads in MiXCR, keeping a single row per CDR3 protein. The table includes fewer than 350,000 distinct CDR3 sequences, about 15% detected once. This specimen comes from a study of T-cell memory formation after mild COVID-19. As for the study in general: Largely, TCR clusters stayed within a single donor.

Trimming shortened V by 4 bases and J by 6 bases, and 13 bases separated the two germline ends. CDR3 length: 14 residues. In germline, CDR1 is LGHNA, CDR2 YSLEER. Study results and limitations: Pre-infection memory held some responding clones, suggesting pre-existing cross-reactive T cells responded.

The sequenced material came from PBMCs or a T cell subset sorted from them (not recorded which). The chain carries TRBV4-3 and TRBJ1-5; a possible D gene is TRBD1 (6 bases). The receptor comes from a young man who had mild COVID-19 (a few samples of this study predate the infection). Cell type and time point are not known. DNA of the CDR3: TGCGCCAGCAGCCCTCGGCAGGGGCTTCAGCCCCAGCATTTT. This encodes CASSPRQGLQPQHF.